The rows below give T cell receptor beta chains drawn from one sample of a study of blood T cell repertoires in COVID-19. Assay used: immunoSEQ multiplex PCR; TCRdb lists only in-frame clones, some missing. Of fewer than 200,000 clones in the sample, about 85% were seen once. The sequenced sample was peripheral blood. The receptor source for this set is a man aged 55 to 69 who had recovered from COVID-19. Each CDR3 is given with its conserved first and last residue. The D gene is left open where the match is weak. Only part of the rows carry a size: once, few, many, or a class if the clone is expanded.

CDR3nt: TGCGCCAGCAGCTTGGGGCCAATACGAAATTCACCCCTCCACTTT; CDR3aa: CASSLGPIRNSPLHF; v_gene: TRBV5-1; d_gene: NA; j_gene: TRBJ1-6; abundance: NA
CDR3nt: TGTGCCAGCAGTCTTCCCTCGCGGTTAGAGCAGTACTTC; CDR3aa: CASSLPSRLEQYF; v_gene: TRBV6-2/TRBV6-3; d_gene: NA; j_gene: TRBJ2-7; abundance: NA
CDR3nt: TGTGCCAGCACCGCGTCCCTTAACTATGGCTACACCTTC; CDR3aa: CASTASLNYGYTF; v_gene: TRBV6-5; d_gene: NA; j_gene: TRBJ1-2; abundance: few
CDR3nt: TGTGCCAGCAGTTTGATGACCTACAGGGGGCAAGAGACCCAGTACTTC; CDR3aa: CASSLMTYRGQETQYF; v_gene: TRBV28; d_gene: TRBD1; j_gene: TRBJ2-5; abundance: NA
CDR3nt: TGTGCCAGTAGTCCCCGCCCCTCAGGCGTAACTTATGGCTACACCTTC; CDR3aa: CASSPRPSGVTYGYTF; v_gene: TRBV19; d_gene: NA; j_gene: TRBJ1-2; abundance: NA
CDR3nt: TGTGCCAGCAGCTTATTGACTAGCGGGGGTTTTTACAATGAGCAGTTCTTC; CDR3aa: CASSLLTSGGFYNEQFF; v_gene: TRBV7-2; d_gene: TRBD2; j_gene: TRBJ2-1; abundance: NA
CDR3nt: TGTGCCAGCAGCCAAACAGGTTACCGCGGGAATACGCAGTATTTT; CDR3aa: CASSQTGYRGNTQYF; v_gene: TRBV7-3; d_gene: NA; j_gene: TRBJ2-3; abundance: NA
CDR3nt: TGTGCCAGCAGCGTAGCCGGACAGGGGACAAATGAGCAGTTCTTC; CDR3aa: CASSVAGQGTNEQFF; v_gene: TRBV9; d_gene: TRBD1; j_gene: TRBJ2-1; abundance: once
CDR3nt: TGTGCCACCAGTGATTTAAGCGGGGGGAAGGAAGATACGCAGTATTTT; CDR3aa: CATSDLSGGKEDTQYF; v_gene: TRBV24-1; d_gene: TRBD2; j_gene: TRBJ2-3; abundance: NA
CDR3nt: TGTGCCAGCAGTTCGCGCCGACAGGGATATAGCAATCAGCCCCAGCATTTT; CDR3aa: CASSSRRQGYSNQPQHF; v_gene: TRBV27; d_gene: TRBD1; j_gene: TRBJ1-5; abundance: NA